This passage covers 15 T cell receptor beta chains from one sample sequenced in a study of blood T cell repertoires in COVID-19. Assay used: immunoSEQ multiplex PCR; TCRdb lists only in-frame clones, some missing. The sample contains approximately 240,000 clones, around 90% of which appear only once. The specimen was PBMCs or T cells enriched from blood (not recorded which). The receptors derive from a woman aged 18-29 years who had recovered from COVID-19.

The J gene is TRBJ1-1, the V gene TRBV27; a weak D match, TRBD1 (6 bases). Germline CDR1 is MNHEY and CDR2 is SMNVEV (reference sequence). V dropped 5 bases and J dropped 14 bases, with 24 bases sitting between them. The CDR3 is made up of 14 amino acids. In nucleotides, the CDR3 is TGTGCCAGCAGTAAAAACCCGACAGGCGGATTGTGGTTCTTT. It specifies CASSKNPTGGLWFF.

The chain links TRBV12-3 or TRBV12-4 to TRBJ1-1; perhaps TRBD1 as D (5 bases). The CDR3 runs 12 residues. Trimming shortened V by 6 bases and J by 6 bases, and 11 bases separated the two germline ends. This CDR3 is CASSPGFSEAFF. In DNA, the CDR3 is TGTGCCAGCAGCCCAGGGTTTTCTGAAGCTTTCTTT.

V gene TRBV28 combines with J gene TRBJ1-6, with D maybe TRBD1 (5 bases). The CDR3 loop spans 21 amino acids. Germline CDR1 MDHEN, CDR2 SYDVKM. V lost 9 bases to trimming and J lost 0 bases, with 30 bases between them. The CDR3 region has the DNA TGTGCCAGTTTCCCGGGAGGAAACAGGCACTTTGCGAGCTCCTATAATTCACCCCTCCACTTT. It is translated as CASFPGGNRHFASSYNSPLHF.

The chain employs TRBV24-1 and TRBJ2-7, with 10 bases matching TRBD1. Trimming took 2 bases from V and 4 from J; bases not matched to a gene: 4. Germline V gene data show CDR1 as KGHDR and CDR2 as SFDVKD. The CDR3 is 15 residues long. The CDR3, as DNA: TGTGCCACCAGTGATTCCGGGACAGGGGAATACGAGCAGTACTTC. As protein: CATSDSGTGEYEQYF.

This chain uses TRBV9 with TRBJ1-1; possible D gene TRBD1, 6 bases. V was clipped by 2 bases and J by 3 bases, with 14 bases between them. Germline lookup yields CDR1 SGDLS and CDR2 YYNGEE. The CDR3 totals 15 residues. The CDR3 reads CASSVGGQSDTEAFF. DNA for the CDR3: TGTGCCAGCAGCGTCGGGGGGCAGTCGGACACTGAAGCTTTCTTT.

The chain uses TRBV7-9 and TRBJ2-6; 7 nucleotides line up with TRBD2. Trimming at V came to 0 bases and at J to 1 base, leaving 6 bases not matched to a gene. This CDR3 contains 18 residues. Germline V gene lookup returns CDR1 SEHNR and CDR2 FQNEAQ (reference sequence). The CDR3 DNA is TGTGCCAGCAGCTTAGCGGCGGGGGTTTGGTCTGGGGCCAACGTCCTGACTTTC. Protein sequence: CASSLAAGVWSGANVLTF.

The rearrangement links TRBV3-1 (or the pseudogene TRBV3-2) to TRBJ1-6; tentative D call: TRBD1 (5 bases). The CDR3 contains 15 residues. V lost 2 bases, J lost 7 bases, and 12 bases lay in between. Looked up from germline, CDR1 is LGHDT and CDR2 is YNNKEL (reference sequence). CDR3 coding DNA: TGTGCCAGCAGCCAACGGGCAGGGCGGAATTCACCCCTCCACTTT. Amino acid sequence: CASSQRAGRNSPLHF.

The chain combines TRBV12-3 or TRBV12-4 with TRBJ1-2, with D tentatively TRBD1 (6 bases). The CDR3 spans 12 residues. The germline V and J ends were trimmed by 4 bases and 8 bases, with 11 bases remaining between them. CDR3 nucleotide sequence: TGTGCCAGCAGTTCCCGGACAGAAGGCTACACCTTC. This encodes CASSSRTEGYTF.

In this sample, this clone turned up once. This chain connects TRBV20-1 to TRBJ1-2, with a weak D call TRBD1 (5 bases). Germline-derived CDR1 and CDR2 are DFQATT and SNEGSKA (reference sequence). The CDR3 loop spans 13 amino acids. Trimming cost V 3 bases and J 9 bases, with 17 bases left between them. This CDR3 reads CSASSSQALRYTF. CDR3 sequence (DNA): TGCAGTGCTAGTTCGTCACAGGCCCTGCGCTACACCTTC.

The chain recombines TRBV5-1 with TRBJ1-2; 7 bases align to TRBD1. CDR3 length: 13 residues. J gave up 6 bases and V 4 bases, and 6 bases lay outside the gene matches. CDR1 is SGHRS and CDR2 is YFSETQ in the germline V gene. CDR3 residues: CASSAGTADGYTF. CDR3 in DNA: TGCGCCAGCAGCGCCGGGACAGCAGATGGCTACACCTTC.

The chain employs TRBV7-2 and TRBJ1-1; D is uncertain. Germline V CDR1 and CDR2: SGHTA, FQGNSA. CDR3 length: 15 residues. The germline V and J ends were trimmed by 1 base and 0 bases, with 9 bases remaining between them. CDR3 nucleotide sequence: TGTGCCAGCAGCTTAGTTCTGGGCTTGAACACTGAAGCTTTCTTT. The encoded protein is CASSLVLGLNTEAFF.

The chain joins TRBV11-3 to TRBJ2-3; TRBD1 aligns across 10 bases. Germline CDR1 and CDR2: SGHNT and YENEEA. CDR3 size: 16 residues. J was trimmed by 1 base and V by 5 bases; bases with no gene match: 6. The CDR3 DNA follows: TGTGCCAGCAGCCTTCGCGGGACAGGGGGCACAGATACGCAGTATTTT. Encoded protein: CASSLRGTGGTDTQYF. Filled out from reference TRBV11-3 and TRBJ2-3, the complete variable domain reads EAGVVQSPRYKIIEKKQPVAFWCNPISGHNTLYWYLQNLGQGPELLIRYENEEAVDDSQLPKDRFSAERLKGVDSTLKIQPAELGDSAVYLCASSLRGTGGTDTQYFGPGTRLTVL.

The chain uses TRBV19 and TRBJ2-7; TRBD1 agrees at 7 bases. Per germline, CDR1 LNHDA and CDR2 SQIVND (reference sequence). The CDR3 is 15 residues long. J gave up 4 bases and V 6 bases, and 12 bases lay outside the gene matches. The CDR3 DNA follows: TGTGCCAGTAGGCGAAGACAGGGCTTTAGATACGAGCAGTACTTC. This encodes CASRRRQGFRYEQYF.

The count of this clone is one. The CDR3 region has the DNA TGCAGTGCTAGTCTAGGGGGGACAGCATTCCACTTT. Translating gives CSASLGGTAFHF. The rearrangement uses TRBV20-1 and TRBJ1-6, with TRBD1 identical over 7 bases. This CDR3 has 12 amino acids. V was clipped by 3 bases and J by 17 bases; unmatched bases: 10. The germline gives CDR1 DFQATT, CDR2 SNEGSKA (reference sequence).

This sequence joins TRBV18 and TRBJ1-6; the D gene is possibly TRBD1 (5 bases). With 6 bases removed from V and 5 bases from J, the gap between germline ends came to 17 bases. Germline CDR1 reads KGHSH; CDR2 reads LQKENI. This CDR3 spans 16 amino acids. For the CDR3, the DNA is TGTGCCAGCTCCCCTAACGACAGAGAAAATAATTCACCCCTCCACTTT. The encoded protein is CASSPNDRENNSPLHF.